Listed below are T cell receptor beta chains from one sample, sequenced in a study of T cell responses to AZD1222 COVID-19 vaccine. TCRdb keeps only in-frame clones here, not all; method: immunoSEQ multiplex PCR. Of approximately 100,000 clones listed, approximately 96% are singletons. This material consisted of peripheral blood, taken on day 0 of AZD1222 vaccination. The receptor source for this set is an adult in good health. Both conserved end residues are part of each CDR3. The D gene is left open where the match is weak. Rows may omit the clone size; those that give it use once, few, many or a size class.

.,TRBV2,once,TRBJ1-5,TGTGCCAGCAGTGAAGGAGGGTTGGGAAGCAATCAGCCCCAGCATTTT,CASSEGGLGSNQPQHF
.,TRBV7-9,.,TRBJ2-1,TGTGCCAGCAGCTTAGTAACGGACGGATACAATGAGCAGTTCTTC,CASSLVTDGYNEQFF
.,TRBV2,.,TRBJ1-2,TGTGCCAGTTTCCTGGCTAATTACTATGGCTACACCTTC,CASFLANYYGYTF
.,TRBV19,.,TRBJ2-7,TGTGCCAGTAGGCAGGAAGGGGGGGATTTATACGAGCAGTACTTC,CASRQEGGDLYEQYF
.,TRBV19,.,TRBJ1-5,TGTGCCAGTAGGAGGGGGACCCATAGCAATCAGCCCCAGCATTTT,CASRRGTHSNQPQHF
.,TRBV3-1/TRBV3-2,.,TRBJ1-4,TGTGCCAGCAGCCGAATTCACCCCGGGACACGGAGTTTTAATGAAAAACTGTTTTTT,CASSRIHPGTRSFNEKLFF
.,TRBV7-2,.,TRBJ2-1,TGTGCCAGCAGCTTAGTCTTTGGCGGGGCCTACAATGAGCAGTTCTTC,CASSLVFGGAYNEQFF
.,TRBV28,.,TRBJ1-6,TGTGCCAGCACCTTGAGAGATAATTCACCCCTCCACTTT,CASTLRDNSPLHF
.,TRBV5-1,.,TRBJ1-2,TGCGCCAGCAGCTTAAACGGAGGTTTGACTGAATATGGCTACACCTTC,CASSLNGGLTEYGYTF
.,TRBV11-3,.,TRBJ2-5,TGTGCCAGCAGCCCCCTTCCCCCCCAAGAGACCCAGTACTTC,CASSPLPPQETQYF
.,TRBV21-1,.,TRBJ2-5,TGTGCCAGCAGCAAAGTTTCGGAGACCCAGTACTTC,CASSKVSETQYF
.,TRBV9,once,TRBJ1-2,TGTGCCAGCAGCGTAGCCCAGACGGGGGACTATGGCTACACCTTC,CASSVAQTGDYGYTF
.,TRBV5-4,.,TRBJ2-5,TGTGCCAGCAGCTTGGAACTAAAAGAGACCCAGTACTTC,CASSLELKETQYF
.,TRBV28,.,TRBJ1-5,TGTGCCAGCAGTTTAGACCTCACAAGCAATCAGCCCCAGCATTTT,CASSLDLTSNQPQHF
TRBD2,TRBV2,.,TRBJ2-1,TGTGCCAGCAGGGGAGTGCTAGCGGGATATGTCCACTCCTACAATGAGCAGTTCTTC,CASRGVLAGYVHSYNEQFF
TRBD1,TRBV28,.,TRBJ1-5,TGTGCCAGCAGTACAGGGGGTTTCAATCAGCCCCAGCATTTT,CASSTGGFNQPQHF
.,TRBV6-1,.,TRBJ1-6,TGTGCCAGCACACAGTATAATAGTTCACCCCTCCACTTT,CASTQYNSSPLHF
.,TRBV10-2,.,TRBJ2-7,TGCGCCAGCAGTGAGTCGACTTCGAGGTGGGGCTACGAGCAGTACTTC,CASSESTSRWGYEQYF
TRBD1,TRBV5-3,once,TRBJ1-5,TGTGCCAGAAGACCAGACAGGGAGGGACGCAGCAATCAGCCCCAGCATTTT,CARRPDREGRSNQPQHF
TRBD1,TRBV7-9,once,TRBJ1-1,TGTGCCAGCAGTCGGACAGGGGGCACTGAAGCTTTCTTT,CASSRTGGTEAFF
TRBD2,TRBV7-2,.,TRBJ2-2,TGTGCCAGCAGCCCGACTAGCGGGGTCGCCGGGGAGCTGTTTTTT,CASSPTSGVAGELFF
.,TRBV4-3,.,TRBJ2-7,TGCGCCAGCAGCCATAGAATTGGAAGTGTGACCGAGCAGTACTTC,CASSHRIGSVTEQYF
.,TRBV19,.,TRBJ1-5,TGTGCCAGTAGGCACGAGGACCGGAATCAGCCCCAGCATTTT,CASRHEDRNQPQHF
.,TRBV7-2,.,TRBJ2-7,TGTGCCAGCAGCTCAGACCTGGCAGCAACCTACGAGCAGTACTTC,CASSSDLAATYEQYF
.,TRBV2,.,TRBJ2-2,TGTGCCAGCAGTGAAATAGGACCGAACACCGGGGAGCTGTTTTTT,CASSEIGPNTGELFF
.,TRBV7-2,.,TRBJ1-5,TGTGCCAGCAGCCCACCTGGTTTCCGTAGCAATCAGCCCCAGCATTTT,CASSPPGFRSNQPQHF